Listed here are 22 T cell receptor beta chains from one sample, sequenced in a study of PD-L1 blockade in urothelial cancer. Assay used: immunoSEQ multiplex PCR; TCRdb lists only in-frame clones, some missing. This table holds 130,000 or so clones, 84% found once. Noted time point: pretreatment peripheral blood. This specimen was PBMCs, taken around atezolizumab (anti-PD-L1) treatment. Every receptor here comes from a man aged 50-60 years with urothelial cancer.

The chain recombines TRBV11-2 with TRBJ1-2; D call uncertain. V shed 4 bases and J shed 3 bases, with 6 bases lying between them. Germline V gene sequence: CDR1 SGHAT, CDR2 FQNNGV. This CDR3 is built from 12 residues. In DNA form, the CDR3 reads TGTGCCAGCAGCTCCCTATACTATGGCTACACCTTC. It yields the protein CASSSLYYGYTF. Variable domain in full (rest from reference TRBV11-2 and TRBJ1-2): EAGVAQSPRYKIIEKRQSVAFWCNPISGHATLYWYQQILGQGPKLLIQFQNNGVVDDSQLPKDRFSAERLKGVDSTLKIQPAKLEDSAVYLCASSSLYYGYTFGSGTRLTVV.

V is TRBV4-2 and J is TRBJ2-1, with TRBD2 identical over 10 bases. In germline, CDR1 is LGHNA, CDR2 YNFKEQ. V trimming: 3 bases; J trimming: 7 bases; junction bases outside the gene matches: 3. The CDR3 has 14 amino acids. Here the CDR3 reads CASSHGTSANEQFF. The DNA for the CDR3 is TGTGCCAGCAGCCACGGGACTAGCGCGAATGAGCAGTTCTTC.

This chain links TRBV27 with TRBJ2-2; no clear D gene. The CDR3 runs 12 residues. Deletions cut 10 bases from V and 1 base from J, with 7 bases between. Per the germline V gene, CDR1 is MNHEY and CDR2 is SMNVEV (reference sequence). CDR3 nucleotides: TGTGCCACCGCAGGGAACACCGGGGAGCTGTTTTTT. Amino acid sequence: CATAGNTGELFF.

The chain combines TRBV13 with TRBJ2-3, with unresolved D. This CDR3 region has 14 residues. CDR1 PRHDT and CDR2 FYEKMQ come from the germline V gene (reference sequence). V gave up 0 bases and J gave up 3 bases, with 7 bases separating them. In DNA form, the CDR3 reads TGTGCCAGCAGCTTAGGGGTCGGGACAGATACGCAGTATTTT. Translated, it gives CASSLGVGTDTQYF. Variable domain in full (rest from reference TRBV13 and TRBJ2-3): AAGVIQSPRHLIKEKRETATLKCYPIPRHDTVYWYQQGPGQDPQFLISFYEKMQSDKGSIPDRFSAQQFSDYHSELNMSSLELGDSALYFCASSLGVGTDTQYFGPGTRLTVL.

V gene TRBV2 combines with J gene TRBJ2-3; 8 nucleotides align to TRBD1. The germline V gene encodes CDR1 SNHLY and CDR2 FYNNEI. Trimming took 9 bases from V and 5 from J; bases not matched to a gene: 10. The CDR3 is 14 residues long. The CDR3 loop reads CASRPGQGRDTQYF. CDR3 sequence (DNA): TGTGCCAGTCGCCCCGGACAGGGACGAGATACGCAGTATTTT.

This clone was observed once. CDR3 region: CASRLTGGNEQYF. Written as DNA, the CDR3 is TGTGCCAGCAGGTTGACAGGGGGCAACGAGCAGTACTTC. V usage is TRBV28 and J usage is TRBJ2-7; the match to TRBD1 covers 10 bases. The length of the CDR3 is 13 residues. The germline CDR1 and CDR2 sequences are MDHEN and SYDVKM. The V gene end was trimmed by 6 bases and the J gene end by 5 bases; junction bases not matched to a gene: 4.

The chain combines TRBV18 with TRBJ2-1; TRBD2 might be the D (6 bases). The V gene lost 1 base and the J gene lost 4 bases, with 14 bases spanning the gap. Per germline, CDR1 KGHSH and CDR2 LQKENI. CDR3 length: 16 amino acids. CDR3 sequence reads: CASSPRVLAKYNEQFF. CDR3 DNA: TGTGCCAGCTCACCACGGGTTCTAGCGAAATACAATGAGCAGTTCTTC.

The chain combines TRBV27 with TRBJ2-6; weak D call: TRBD1 (6 bases). V was cut by 5 bases and J by 0 bases, with 11 bases left in between. Germline CDR1 reads MNHEY; CDR2 reads SMNVEV (reference sequence). The CDR3 sequence is 16 residues long. CDR3 loop: CASSLGQYSGANVLTF. CDR3 nucleotides: TGTGCCAGCAGTCTAGGACAGTACTCTGGGGCCAACGTCCTGACTTTC.

This clone was picked up many times. The chain joins TRBV19 to TRBJ2-5; 7 positions match TRBD1. Germline lookup yields CDR1 LNHDA and CDR2 SQIVND (reference sequence). The CDR3 has 14 residues. V dropped 3 bases and J dropped 5; count of bases not matched to a gene: 6. DNA for the CDR3: TGTGCCAGTAGTATCAAGGGGGCATGGGAGACCCAGTACTTC. The encoded protein is CASSIKGAWETQYF. The full variable domain, in which reference TRBV19 and TRBJ2-5 provide the parts outside the CDR3, is DGGITQSPKYLFRKEGQNVTLSCEQNLNHDAMYWYRQDPGQGLRLIYYSQIVNDFQKGDIAEGYSVSREKKESFPLTVTSAQKNPTAFYLCASSIKGAWETQYFGPGTRLLVL.

The rearrangement uses TRBV9 and TRBJ2-7; 10 bases are shared with TRBD2. Germline V gene lookup returns CDR1 SGDLS and CDR2 YYNGEE. V was clipped by 3 bases and J by 3 bases; unmatched bases: 0. This CDR3 is built from 13 residues. This CDR3 reads CASSGTSGYEQYF. The DNA for the CDR3 is TGTGCCAGCAGCGGGACTAGCGGCTACGAGCAGTACTTC.

The rearrangement joins TRBV5-8 to TRBJ2-3, with D tentatively TRBD1 (7 bases). V lost 4 bases to trimming and J lost 4 bases, with 16 bases between them. The CDR3 length is 15 residues. CDR1 SGHTS and CDR2 YDEGEE come from the germline V gene. DNA of the CDR3: TGTGCCAGCAGCGCGGGACAGATCCTCTCAGATACGCAGTATTTT. It codes for CASSAGQILSDTQYF.

V and J are TRBV2 and TRBJ2-3, with 8 nucleotides matching TRBD2. The CDR3 sequence is 16 residues long. Looked up from germline, CDR1 is SNHLY and CDR2 is FYNNEI. Losses at the gene ends were 0 bases for V and 2 bases for J; bases not matched to a gene: 4. CDR3: CASSEAGGLATDTQYF. The CDR3 region has the DNA TGTGCCAGCAGTGAAGCAGGAGGACTAGCCACAGATACGCAGTATTTT.

This rearrangement joins TRBV5-8 to TRBJ1-5; weak D call: TRBD1 (6 bases). CDR1 SGHTS and CDR2 YDEGEE come from the germline V gene. Trimming cost V 4 bases and J 0 bases, with 11 bases left between them. This CDR3 region has 15 residues. The CDR3 protein is CASSLLQGSNQPQHF. The CDR3 nucleotides read TGTGCCAGCAGCCTGTTACAGGGTAGCAATCAGCCCCAGCATTTT.

This chain uses TRBV4-1 with TRBJ2-3, with TRBD2 as a possible D gene (6 bases). The CDR3 is made up of 14 amino acids. V was cut by 4 bases and J by 2 bases, with 10 bases left in between. CDR1 is MGHRA and CDR2 is YSYEKL in the germline V gene. The CDR3, as DNA: TGCGCCAGCAGCCTCGGGGGATTCACAGATACGCAGTATTTT. Encoded protein: CASSLGGFTDTQYF.

The chain combines TRBV27 with TRBJ1-2; 8 positions match TRBD1. The germline gives CDR1 MNHEY, CDR2 SMNVEV (reference sequence). The CDR3 consists of 14 residues. V lost 3 bases, J lost 3 bases, and 3 bases stayed unmatched. Written as DNA, the CDR3 is TGTGCCAGCAGTTTCTCGGACAGGGACTATGGCTACACCTTC. Translating it yields CASSFSDRDYGYTF.

The chain combines TRBV27 with TRBJ2-1; tentative D call: TRBD2 (7 bases). Germline V lookup: CDR1 MNHEY, CDR2 SMNVEV (reference sequence). With 7 bases removed from V and 9 bases from J, the gap between germline ends came to 10 bases. The CDR3 sequence is 11 residues long. Here the CDR3 reads CASKRGAEQFF. CDR3 in DNA: TGTGCCAGCAAACGGGGGGCTGAGCAGTTCTTC.

The chain carries TRBV5-1 and TRBJ2-7; maybe TRBD2 (5 bases). The CDR3 has 16 residues. The germline V and J ends were trimmed by 0 bases and 0 bases, with 13 bases remaining between them. The germline V gene has CDR1 SGHRS and CDR2 YFSETQ. This CDR3 reads CASSLVEELGSYEQYF. CDR3 in DNA: TGCGCCAGCAGCTTGGTGGAGGAGCTCGGCTCCTACGAGCAGTACTTC.

The chain couples TRBV28 to TRBJ2-2; 8 nucleotides line up with TRBD2. Germline assignment: CDR1 MDHEN and CDR2 SYDVKM. The J segment lost 9 bases and the V segment lost 5 bases, leaving 11 bases of the junction unmatched. The CDR3 covers 15 residues. CDR3 bases: TGTGCCAGCAGTATACCCGGACTAGCTAGTAGGGAGCTGTTTTTT. It yields the protein CASSIPGLASRELFF.

The genes are TRBV5-1 and TRBJ2-7, with 11 nucleotides matching TRBD1. J lost 7 bases, V lost 3 bases, and 6 bases had no gene match. Germline V gives CDR1 SGHRS, CDR2 YFSETQ. This CDR3 region has 14 residues. In DNA form, the CDR3 reads TGCGCCAGCAGCTCGGGACAGGGGGACTATGAGCAGTACTTC. This gives the protein CASSSGQGDYEQYF.

The chain combines TRBV30 with TRBJ1-4; no clear D. Germline V gene sequence: CDR1 GTSNPN, CDR2 SVGIG (reference sequence). CDR3 length: 14 residues. Trimming pared 0 bases from V and 8 bases from J, leaving 13 bases between. In DNA, the CDR3 is TGTGCCTGGAGTGTACGAGGGAAGAGGGAAAAACTGTTTTTT. This translates into CAWSVRGKREKLFF.

The V call is TRBV28, the J call TRBJ1-1; 7 bases match TRBD1. The CDR3 extends over 11 amino acids. Per the germline V gene, CDR1 is MDHEN and CDR2 is SYDVKM. Trimming took 7 bases from V and 9 from J; bases not matched to a gene: 5. Written as DNA, the CDR3 is TGTGCCAGCACTAGGGGACAGCAAGCTTTCTTT. Protein sequence: CASTRGQQAFF.

The genes are TRBV19 and TRBJ1-2, with unresolved D. The CDR3 extends over 13 amino acids. V dropped 5 bases and J dropped 3 bases, with 10 bases sitting between them. Germline CDR1 is LNHDA and CDR2 is SQIVND (reference sequence). CDR3 residues: CASSEMRHYGYTF. The DNA for the CDR3 is TGTGCCAGTAGTGAAATGAGGCACTATGGCTACACCTTC.